The 10 T cell receptor beta chains presented below share a single source sample, sequenced in a study of blood T cells in healthy people across ages. PCR was performed a second time for roughly 7 to 12 cycles using a sample-barcoded 5' primer and a J-beta primer mix. MiXCR, applied by TCRdb to the 5' RACE reads, yields one record per CDR3 protein. The data hold 910,000 or so distinct CDR3 sequences, with approximately 50% observed a single time. Specimen: blood. The receptor source for this set is a woman aged 55-70 years in good health.

The chain couples TRBV25-1 to TRBJ1-2; unclear D gene. With 5 bases removed from V and 2 bases from J, the gap between germline ends came to 9 bases. Per the germline V gene, CDR1 is MGHDK and CDR2 is SYGVNS. This CDR3 spans 13 amino acids. CDR3 loop: CASSPTWNYGYTF. The CDR3 coding sequence is TGTGCCAGCAGTCCAACATGGAACTATGGCTACACCTTC.

This clonotype came up many times. This chain uses TRBV28 with TRBJ2-6; TRBD2 aligns across 7 bases. The CDR3 has 15 residues. J lost 0 bases, V lost 6 bases, and 2 bases had no gene match. Germline V gives CDR1 MDHEN, CDR2 SYDVKM. The CDR3: CASSPGGSGANVLTF. The CDR3 DNA reads TGTGCCAGCAGCCCGGGAGGCTCTGGGGCCAACGTCCTGACTTTC.

The rearrangement joins TRBV20-1 to TRBJ2-5; the D gene is possibly TRBD1 (6 bases). The J call may be incorrect, as the DNA end agrees better with TRBJ2-7. Per the germline V gene, CDR1 is DFQATT and CDR2 is SNEGSKA (reference sequence). The CDR3 spans 13 residues. Here the CDR3 DNA reads TGCAGTGCTAGGGGGGCAAACAGGGACGAGCAGTACTTC. This gives the protein CSARGANRDEQYF.

V is TRBV29-1 and J is TRBJ2-2; D is uncertain. This CDR3 region has 11 residues. Deletions cut 4 bases from V and 5 bases from J, with 5 bases between. Germline V lookup: CDR1 SQVTM, CDR2 ANQGSEA. CDR3: CSVVWTGELFF. In DNA form, the CDR3 reads TGCAGCGTTGTATGGACCGGGGAGCTGTTTTTT.

The J gene is TRBJ2-7, the V gene TRBV6-2 or TRBV6-3, with D tentatively TRBD2 (5 bases). The ends were cut back, 6 bases at V and 2 bases at J, with 20 bases in the middle. The V gene's germline CDR1 is MNHEY and CDR2 SVGEGT. The CDR3 is made up of 16 amino acids. In DNA, the CDR3 is TGTGCCAGCAGCCACCCAGAGAGGGCAGGTACCTACGAGCAGTACTTC. Its protein product is CASSHPERAGTYEQYF.

The rearrangement links TRBV9 to TRBJ2-1; D is tentatively TRBD1 or TRBD2 (5 bases each). V was pared by 4 bases and J by 3 bases, with 14 bases between. The CDR3 is made up of 15 amino acids. Germline assignment: CDR1 SGDLS and CDR2 YYNGEE. CDR3 nucleotide sequence: TGTGCCAGCAGCTCAAAGGGGACGGACTACAATGAGCAGTTCTTC. Translation gives CASSSKGTDYNEQFF.

This clonotype has only a few counts. The chain employs TRBV28 and TRBJ2-1, with D tentatively TRBD2 (7 bases). CDR1 is MDHEN and CDR2 is SYDVKM in the germline V gene. V shed 6 bases and J shed 7 bases, with 22 bases lying between them. The CDR3 sequence is 16 residues long. CDR3 nucleotides: TGTGCCAGCAGCCTGGGGGCGGGAGAAGGTTTGAATGAGCAGTTCTTC. As protein: CASSLGAGEGLNEQFF. Variable domain in full (rest from reference TRBV28 and TRBJ2-1): DVKVTQSSRYLVKRTGEKVFLECVQDMDHENMFWYRQDPGLGLRLIYFSYDVKMKEKGDIPEGYSVSREKKERFSLILESASTNQTSMYLCASSLGAGEGLNEQFFGPGTRLTVL.

This clonotype has just a few counts. The chain employs TRBV12-3 or TRBV12-4 and TRBJ1-1; D is unresolved. CDR3 size: 11 residues. The germline V and J ends were trimmed by 7 bases and 1 base, with 4 bases remaining between them. The CDR3, as DNA: TGTGCCAGCAATTCGAACACTGAAGCTTTCTTT. Amino acid sequence: CASNSNTEAFF.

The V gene is TRBV9, the J gene TRBJ2-7; 10 bases are a match to TRBD2. The CDR3 consists of 16 residues. After removal of 3 bases from V and 5 bases from J, the junction contained 11 bases not matched to a gene. Germline CDR1 and CDR2: SGDLS and YYNGEE. CDR3 DNA sequence: TGTGCCAGCAGCGCGCACCGGACTAGCGGAGACCACGAGCAGTACTTC. Protein sequence: CASSAHRTSGDHEQYF.

This rearrangement joins TRBV30 to TRBJ2-3; 9 bases fit TRBD1. The CDR3 is made up of 15 amino acids. Germline V lookup: CDR1 GTSNPN, CDR2 SVGIG (reference sequence). Trimming cost V 2 bases and J 6 bases; bases outside gene matches: 9. In DNA form, the CDR3 reads TGTGCCTGGAGTATAACCGGGACAGGGTTCGATACGCAGTATTTT. Protein product: CAWSITGTGFDTQYF.